These 26 T cell receptor beta chains were sequenced from one sample in a study of blood T cell repertoires in COVID-19. TCRdb's table, derived via immunoSEQ multiplex PCR, lists solely in-frame clones and lacks some. The sample holds approximately 200,000 clones; around 90% are singletons and the top ten take 2% to 2.5%. The sample consisted of PBMCs or T cells enriched from blood (not recorded which). Receptors were obtained from a woman aged 30 to 39 who had recovered from COVID-19.

This chain connects TRBV19 to TRBJ1-1; 7 nucleotides match TRBD1. CDR3 length: 13 amino acids. Trimming removed 5 bases from V and 7 bases from J; junction bases left unmatched: 7. CDR1 is LNHDA, CDR2 SQIVND, per germline (reference sequence). CDR3 sequence reads: CASSLTGTVEAFF. DNA for the CDR3: TGTGCCAGTAGTCTTACCGGGACAGTTGAAGCTTTCTTT.

J is TRBJ1-5 and V is TRBV4-3, with no clear D. Germline V CDR1 and CDR2: LGHNA, YSLEER. The V end lost 0 bases, the J end lost 4 bases, and 13 bases lay between the germline ends. CDR3 length: 16 amino acids. For the CDR3, the DNA is TGCGCCAGCAGCCAAGATGCCAAGCTCTTGAATCAGCCCCAGCATTTT. It encodes CASSQDAKLLNQPQHF.

This chain links TRBV6-2 or TRBV6-3 with TRBJ1-5, with 8 bases identical to TRBD1. Germline values: CDR1 MNHEY, CDR2 SVGEGT. The CDR3 contains 15 residues. The junction had 10 bases not matched to a gene; V was cut back by 0 bases and J by 12 bases. The chain's CDR3 is CASSYSDREIHLQHF. The CDR3, as DNA: TGTGCCAGCAGTTACTCGGACAGGGAAATTCATCTCCAGCATTTT.

V usage is TRBV3-1 (or the pseudogene TRBV3-2) and J usage is TRBJ2-1; D is unresolved. V shed 0 bases and J shed 0 bases, with 3 bases lying between them. The CDR3 length is 14 residues. Looked up from germline, CDR1 is LGHDT and CDR2 is YNNKEL (reference sequence). The CDR3 sequence: CASSQESSYNEQFF. CDR3 DNA sequence: TGTGCCAGCAGCCAAGAGAGCTCCTACAATGAGCAGTTCTTC.

The chain is built from TRBV5-4 and TRBJ2-5, with 10 bases lining up with TRBD2. The trim removed 1 base at V and 1 base at J, leaving 1 base unmatched. Germline assignment: CDR1 SGHNT and CDR2 YYREEE (reference sequence). The CDR3 runs 15 residues. In nucleotides, the CDR3 is TGTGCCAGCAGCTTGCCTAGCGGGGGCCAAGAGACCCAGTACTTC. Its translation is CASSLPSGGQETQYF.

This chain joins TRBV30 and TRBJ1-1; possibly TRBD1 for D (6 bases). The CDR3 runs to 16 residues. V was cut by 1 base and J by 1 base, with 16 bases left in between. Germline V gene sequence: CDR1 GTSNPN, CDR2 SVGIG (reference sequence). CDR3 protein: CAWSDRQGPTNTEAFF. CDR3 DNA sequence: TGTGCCTGGAGTGACCGCCAGGGGCCTACGAACACTGAAGCTTTCTTT.

The V gene is TRBV27, the J gene TRBJ2-7, with 7 bases matching TRBD1. V trimming: 3 bases; J trimming: 2 bases; junction bases outside the gene matches: 1. CDR1 and CDR2 (germline): MNHEY, SMNVEV (reference sequence). The CDR3 has 13 amino acids. The CDR3 nucleotides read TGTGCCAGCAGTTTCGGACAGGCCTACGAGCAGTACTTC. It yields the protein CASSFGQAYEQYF.

The chain couples TRBV11-2 to TRBJ2-1; 12 bases are a match to TRBD2. There are 15 residues in the CDR3. Germline V gene data show CDR1 as SGHAT and CDR2 as FQNNGV. The J segment lost 4 bases and the V segment lost 7 bases, leaving 5 bases of the junction unmatched. The CDR3 is CASTATSGSYNEQFF. The CDR3 nucleotides are TGTGCCAGCACCGCGACTAGCGGGAGTTACAATGAGCAGTTCTTC.

The chain employs TRBV6-5 and TRBJ1-1, with 9 bases lining up with TRBD1. CDR1 MNHEY and CDR2 SVGAGI come from the germline V gene. The CDR3 contains 14 residues. J was trimmed by 5 bases and V by 1 base; bases with no gene match: 2. CDR3 region: CASSYWGQGTEAFF. In DNA, the CDR3 is TGTGCCAGCAGTTACTGGGGACAGGGTACTGAAGCTTTCTTT.

The chain combines TRBV7-9 with TRBJ1-1; D not certain. The V end was cut by 3 bases, the J end by 5 bases, with 13 bases between. Germline V CDR1 and CDR2: SEHNR, FQNEAQ (reference sequence). This CDR3 is built from 14 residues. The CDR3 reads CASSLGGTLTEAFF. CDR3 bases: TGTGCCAGCAGCTTGGGAGGAACTTTGACTGAAGCTTTCTTT.

V gene TRBV30 combines with J gene TRBJ1-1; TRBD1 is a possible D gene (5 bases). The V gene's germline CDR1 is GTSNPN and CDR2 SVGIG (reference sequence). With 0 bases removed from V and 1 base from J, the gap between germline ends came to 9 bases. The CDR3 runs to 14 residues. The CDR3 here is CAWSVPTENTEAFF. The CDR3 nucleotides read TGTGCCTGGAGTGTACCGACAGAGAACACTGAAGCTTTCTTT.

The chain uses TRBV7-9 and TRBJ1-4; maybe TRBD1 (6 bases). The CDR3 runs 15 residues. The V and J ends lost 1 base and 5 bases respectively, with 11 bases between them. The germline V gene has CDR1 SEHNR and CDR2 FQNEAQ (reference sequence). The CDR3 DNA sequence: TGTGCCAGCAGCTTAGGGGACACCCAGAATGAAAAACTGTTTTTT. Encoded protein: CASSLGDTQNEKLFF. Together with reference TRBV7-9 and TRBJ1-4, the CDR3 gives the full variable domain: DTGVSQNPRHKITKRGQNVTFRCDPISEHNRLYWYRQTLGQGPEFLTYFQNEAQLEKSRLLSDRFSAERPKGSFSTLEIQRTEQGDSAMYLCASSLGDTQNEKLFFGSGTQLSVL.

A single count supports this clone. The chain carries TRBV6-5 and TRBJ2-5, with 10 positions matching TRBD2. V shed 5 bases, J shed 2 bases, and the junction held 5 bases outside the gene matches. Per the germline V gene, CDR1 is MNHEY and CDR2 is SVGAGI. CDR3 length: 15 amino acids. The CDR3 region is CASSPRTSGQETQYF. The DNA for the CDR3 is TGTGCCAGCAGTCCACGGACTAGCGGTCAAGAGACCCAGTACTTC.

The chain recombines TRBV6-5 with TRBJ2-7, with D possibly TRBD2 on 5 matching bases. CDR3 length equals 15 residues. Trimming removed 6 bases at V and 0 bases at J, with 15 bases between. CDR1 is MNHEY and CDR2 is SVGAGI in the germline V gene. CDR3 coding DNA: TGTGCCAGCAGCGGAGGCGGGTTACGCTCCTACGAGCAGTACTTC. It is translated as CASSGGGLRSYEQYF.

This clone has a single count. This rearrangement joins TRBV27 to TRBJ1-5; 11 bases map to TRBD1. V was pared by 0 bases and J by 7 bases, with 8 bases of the junction left unmatched. This CDR3 contains 17 residues. CDR1 MNHEY and CDR2 SMNVEV come from the germline V gene (reference sequence). The CDR3 DNA reads TGTGCCAGCAGTTTATCCCGGACAGGGGGCGCTTGGCAGCCCCAGCATTTT. It encodes CASSLSRTGGAWQPQHF.

The chain joins TRBV2 to TRBJ2-1, with 10 nucleotides matching TRBD1. Germline V gene data show CDR1 as SNHLY and CDR2 as FYNNEI. This CDR3 has 14 amino acids. With 8 bases clipped from V and 0 bases from J, the junction kept 1 base outside the gene matches. This chain's CDR3 is CASRTGGSYNEQFF. The CDR3 nucleotides are TGTGCCAGCCGGACAGGGGGCTCCTACAATGAGCAGTTCTTC.

The rearrangement joins TRBV2 to TRBJ2-2, with D tentatively TRBD1 (5 bases). With 3 bases removed from V and 7 bases from J, the gap between germline ends came to 15 bases. From germline, CDR1 is SNHLY and CDR2 FYNNEI. This CDR3 comprises 15 residues. The CDR3 loop reads CASSEVTGSIGELFF. CDR3 DNA: TGTGCCAGCAGTGAGGTCACAGGTTCGATCGGGGAGCTGTTTTTT.

This rearrangement joins TRBV24-1 to TRBJ1-2; 8 bases align to TRBD1. The CDR3 is 16 amino acids. Per the germline V gene, CDR1 is KGHDR and CDR2 is SFDVKD. V trimming: 2 bases; J trimming: 6 bases; junction bases outside the gene matches: 10. Here the CDR3 reads CATSDYPSGGADGYTF. The CDR3 nucleotides read TGTGCCACCAGTGATTACCCTTCAGGGGGCGCAGATGGCTACACCTTC.

The chain joins TRBV30 to TRBJ2-6; D might be TRBD2 (6 bases). The CDR3 loop spans 15 amino acids. CDR1 GTSNPN and CDR2 SVGIG come from the germline V gene (reference sequence). With 3 bases removed from V and 2 bases from J, the gap between germline ends came to 11 bases. The CDR3 here is CAWRRREAGANVLTF. CDR3 DNA: TGTGCCTGGAGGCGGAGGGAGGCTGGGGCCAACGTCCTGACTTTC.

The chain recombines TRBV6-2 or TRBV6-3 with TRBJ2-1; 7 bases map to TRBD2. J gave up 5 bases and V 6 bases, and 22 bases lay outside the gene matches. The CDR3 sequence is 19 residues long. The germline gives CDR1 MNHEY, CDR2 SVGEGT. The CDR3: CASSPWGSGIETENNEQFF. The CDR3 DNA reads as TGTGCCAGCAGCCCTTGGGGGAGCGGGATCGAAACTGAAAACAATGAGCAGTTCTTC.

The rearrangement joins TRBV7-3 to TRBJ1-6; D gene ambiguous. V dropped 5 bases and J dropped 10 bases, with 21 bases sitting between them. CDR3 length: 16 amino acids. Germline CDR1 reads SGHTA; CDR2 reads FQGTGA. CDR3 in DNA: TGTGCCAGCAGCCCCGGACGAGGTCCGCCGGGGTCACCCCTCCACTTT. Protein sequence: CASSPGRGPPGSPLHF.

A few counts support this clone. The CDR3 loop is CASSQNRIGAGLNEKLFF. The CDR3 coding sequence is TGCGCCAGCAGCCAAAATCGTATTGGGGCAGGGCTTAATGAAAAACTGTTTTTT. The rearrangement links TRBV4-3 to TRBJ1-4; D may be TRBD1 (5 bases). This CDR3 comprises 18 residues. Trimming shortened V by 2 bases and J by 4 bases, and 20 bases separated the two germline ends. The germline V gene encodes CDR1 LGHNA and CDR2 YSLEER.

The rearrangement uses TRBV27 and TRBJ1-1; 10 bases line up with TRBD1. Germline V gene sequence: CDR1 MNHEY, CDR2 SMNVEV (reference sequence). The CDR3 extends over 15 amino acids. V lost 6 bases, J lost 4 bases, and 8 bases stayed unmatched. CDR3 residues: CASSPGTGVFTEAFF. Written as DNA, the CDR3 is TGTGCCAGCAGCCCCGGGACAGGGGTTTTCACTGAAGCTTTCTTT.

The CDR3 is CATSRDRGRNEQFF. For the CDR3, the DNA is TGTGCCACCAGTAGGGACAGGGGACGGAATGAGCAGTTCTTC. This chain joins TRBV24-1 and TRBJ2-1; 10 nucleotides match TRBD1. The CDR3 has 14 amino acids. Germline V gene sequence: CDR1 KGHDR, CDR2 SFDVKD. V lost 6 bases, J lost 7 bases, and 5 bases stayed unmatched.

The V and J genes are TRBV12-1 and TRBJ1-1; TRBD1, the D gene given by the table, was not confirmed from the DNA. TRBV12-1 is a pseudogene. The CDR3 is made up of 19 amino acids. CDR3 in amino acids: CASSFVGFRDRGHHTEAFF. The CDR3 DNA follows: TGTGCCAGCAGCTTTGTGGGGTTCCGGGACAGGGGACACCATACTGAAGCTTTCTTT.

This chain joins TRBV6-5 and TRBJ1-1, with 9 bases matching TRBD1. This CDR3 region has 13 residues. Germline V gives CDR1 MNHEY, CDR2 SVGAGI. The V segment lost 7 bases and the J segment 10 bases; nucleotides outside the gene matches: 10. CDR3 bases: TGTGCCAGCACTCGGACAGGGGCATCCGGAGCTTTCTTT. Translation: CASTRTGASGAFF.